This T cell receptor beta chain was identified during a study of monozygotic twins with inflammatory bowel disease. Study results and limitations: Evidence did not back any single strong signal or clonotype linked to IBD.

Researchers used roughly 3,700 ng of total RNA for each TCR library. The template switching step added UMIs that contained a 6-nucleotide sample barcode. TCRdb re-called the 5' RACE reads and shows each CDR3 protein once, DNA omitted. The specimen's table records over 110,000 distinct CDR3 sequences. Germline CDR1 reads SGHTA; CDR2 reads FQGNSA. The CDR3 has 16 amino acids. A remark on this clonotype: Its target is unknown.

The authors drew around 2.6 ml of blood from each donor. The rearrangement uses TRBV7-2 and TRBJ1-6; TCRdb proposes TRBD1, but this gene call is untestable without DNA. This TCR came from a human donor with ulcerative colitis or Crohn's disease, or a healthy co-twin of an affected twin (not recorded which). Sample: blood. The CDR3 sequence is CASSRLLTGRNSPLHF.